This is a list of T cell receptor beta chains from one sample in a study of post-analysis software for immune sequencing data. TCRdb re-called the PCR reads through MiXCR, storing one row per CDR3 protein. The sample shows hundreds of thousands of distinct CDR3 sequences, 25% to 30% of them seen only once. The sequencing input was blood. These receptors were obtained from a girl between 5 and 17 years old with multiple sclerosis. CDR3s include the opening cysteine and the closing phenylalanine or tryptophan. The order of the fields is D gene, clone size, V gene, J gene, CDR3 protein, CDR3 DNA. D genes are given only for firm matches. Some rows have no size entry. The others give once, few or many, or a class for an expanded clone.

d_call: TRBD1
clone_size: NA
v_call: TRBV5-7
j_call: TRBJ2-2
cdr3_aa: CASSTEYPGTANTGELFF
cdr3_nt: TGTGCCAGCAGCACTGAATACCCCGGGACAGCTAACACCGGGGAGCTGTTTTTT

d_call: NA
clone_size: few
v_call: TRBV20-1
j_call: TRBJ2-3
cdr3_aa: CSAQWGDTQYF
cdr3_nt: TGCAGTGCCCAATGGGGCGATACGCAGTATTTT

d_call: TRBD1
clone_size: many
v_call: TRBV6-5
j_call: TRBJ2-7
cdr3_aa: CASSSREAGGYEQYF
cdr3_nt: TGTGCCAGCAGTAGCCGTGAGGCAGGGGGCTACGAGCAGTACTTC

d_call: NA
clone_size: NA
v_call: TRBV12-3/TRBV12-4
j_call: TRBJ2-5
cdr3_aa: CASRTGRSQETQYF
cdr3_nt: TGTGCCAGCAGGACCGGGAGATCCCAAGAGACCCAGTACTTC

d_call: TRBD2
clone_size: NA
v_call: TRBV2
j_call: TRBJ2-1
cdr3_aa: CASSEWTSGDEQFF
cdr3_nt: TGTGCCAGCAGTGAATGGACTAGCGGGGATGAGCAGTTCTTC

d_call: NA
clone_size: NA
v_call: TRBV11-1
j_call: TRBJ1-2
cdr3_aa: CASSLSDANYGYTF
cdr3_nt: TGTGCCAGCAGCTTATCGGACGCAAACTATGGCTACACCTTC

d_call: TRBD1
clone_size: NA
v_call: TRBV20-1
j_call: TRBJ1-4
cdr3_aa: CSASGQGRGEKLFF
cdr3_nt: TGCAGTGCTAGCGGACAGGGAAGGGGCGAAAAACTGTTTTTT

d_call: NA
clone_size: NA
v_call: TRBV20-1
j_call: TRBJ2-5
cdr3_aa: CSARGESHGTQYF
cdr3_nt: TGCAGTGCTAGAGGCGAATCGCATGGGACCCAGTACTTC

d_call: TRBD2
clone_size: NA
v_call: TRBV29-1
j_call: TRBJ2-7
cdr3_aa: CSVVPSGRAYSYEQYF
cdr3_nt: TGCAGCGTTGTTCCAAGCGGGAGGGCGTACTCCTACGAGCAGTACTTC

d_call: NA
clone_size: NA
v_call: TRBV7-2
j_call: TRBJ2-3
cdr3_aa: CALGAVGTDTQYF
cdr3_nt: TGTGCCTTGGGGGCCGTCGGCACAGATACGCAGTATTTT

d_call: NA
clone_size: once
v_call: TRBV7-9
j_call: TRBJ2-7
cdr3_aa: CASSLRGLSYEQYF
cdr3_nt: TGTGCCAGCAGCTTAAGAGGGCTTTCCTACGAGCAGTACTTC

d_call: TRBD1
clone_size: NA
v_call: TRBV25-1
j_call: TRBJ1-5
cdr3_aa: CASSDGQGASGQPQHF
cdr3_nt: TGTGCCAGCAGTGACGGACAGGGAGCCTCTGGGCAGCCCCAGCATTTT

d_call: TRBD2
clone_size: once
v_call: TRBV7-2
j_call: TRBJ2-2
cdr3_aa: CASSLNSGRYSGELFF
cdr3_nt: TGTGCCAGCAGCTTAAACAGCGGGAGATATAGCGGGGAGCTGTTTTTT

d_call: TRBD2
clone_size: NA
v_call: TRBV6-2/TRBV6-3
j_call: TRBJ2-7
cdr3_aa: CAGSYSGRALYEQYF
cdr3_nt: TGTGCCGGCAGTTACTCCGGGAGGGCCCTCTACGAGCAGTACTTC

d_call: NA
clone_size: NA
v_call: TRBV29-1
j_call: TRBJ2-5
cdr3_aa: CSVGPPRETQYF
cdr3_nt: TGCAGCGTTGGTCCCCCCCGGGAGACCCAGTACTTC

d_call: NA
clone_size: many
v_call: TRBV5-1
j_call: TRBJ1-1
cdr3_aa: CASSRTGNTEAFF
cdr3_nt: TGTGCCAGCAGCCGCACAGGGAACACTGAAGCTTTCTTT

d_call: NA
clone_size: NA
v_call: TRBV28
j_call: TRBJ2-1
cdr3_aa: CASSPPGINEQFF
cdr3_nt: TGTGCCAGCAGCCCGCCAGGGATCAATGAGCAGTTCTTC

d_call: NA
clone_size: few
v_call: TRBV7-9
j_call: TRBJ1-4
cdr3_aa: CASSSPAGLGEKLFF
cdr3_nt: TGTGCCAGCAGCTCCCCCGCGGGCCTGGGTGAAAAACTGTTTTTT

d_call: NA
clone_size: few
v_call: TRBV5-5
j_call: TRBJ1-5
cdr3_aa: CASSLRAQGLNQPQHF
cdr3_nt: TGTGCCAGCAGCCTGCGGGCCCAGGGGCTAAATCAGCCCCAGCATTTT

d_call: NA
clone_size: NA
v_call: TRBV20-1
j_call: TRBJ2-3
cdr3_aa: CSARDSRGLRTDTQYF
cdr3_nt: TGCAGTGCTAGAGATTCACGGGGTCTTCGCACAGATACGCAGTATTTT

d_call: NA
clone_size: NA
v_call: TRBV20-1
j_call: TRBJ2-5
cdr3_aa: CSAPRMVGQETQYF
cdr3_nt: TGCAGTGCCCCCCGTATGGTTGGCCAAGAGACCCAGTACTTC

d_call: NA
clone_size: NA
v_call: TRBV12-3/TRBV12-4
j_call: TRBJ1-4
cdr3_aa: CASSPGGTNEKLFF
cdr3_nt: TGTGCCAGCAGCCCTGGGGGGACTAATGAAAAACTGTTTTTT

d_call: NA
clone_size: few
v_call: TRBV5-1
j_call: TRBJ1-1
cdr3_aa: CASSLAAATEAFF
cdr3_nt: TGCGCCAGCAGCTTGGCGGCAGCGACTGAAGCTTTCTTT

d_call: NA
clone_size: few
v_call: TRBV16
j_call: TRBJ2-1
cdr3_aa: CASSQGGFLGEQFF
cdr3_nt: TGTGCCAGCAGCCAAGGGGGGTTCTTAGGCGAGCAGTTCTTC

d_call: TRBD1
clone_size: NA
v_call: TRBV10-3
j_call: TRBJ1-1
cdr3_aa: CATKGGQGNTEAFF
cdr3_nt: TGTGCCACCAAGGGCGGACAGGGGAACACTGAAGCTTTCTTT

d_call: TRBD2
clone_size: NA
v_call: TRBV10-3
j_call: TRBJ2-7
cdr3_aa: CATSGTSMRGSYEQYF
cdr3_nt: TGTGCCACCAGTGGGACTAGCATGAGAGGCTCCTACGAGCAGTACTTC

d_call: NA
clone_size: many
v_call: TRBV29-1
j_call: TRBJ2-1
cdr3_aa: CSVEAGAPGGFF
cdr3_nt: TGCAGCGTTGAAGCCGGGGCCCCCGGGGGGTTCTTC

d_call: NA
clone_size: NA
v_call: TRBV5-1
j_call: TRBJ2-5
cdr3_aa: CASSGAVGRGWETQYF
cdr3_nt: TGCGCCAGCAGCGGGGCGGTTGGCAGGGGATGGGAGACCCAGTACTTC

d_call: TRBD2
clone_size: few
v_call: TRBV10-3
j_call: TRBJ2-1
cdr3_aa: CAIMPSGSTHNEQFF
cdr3_nt: TGTGCCATCATGCCTAGCGGGAGTACCCACAATGAGCAGTTCTTC

d_call: TRBD2
clone_size: few
v_call: TRBV7-2
j_call: TRBJ2-1
cdr3_aa: CASSLSGGGGFNGQFF
cdr3_nt: TGTGCCAGCAGCTTATCCGGCGGGGGGGGATTTAATGGGCAGTTCTTC